This TCR beta chain derives from a study of cytomegalovirus exposure and HLA in healthy donors. Study results and caveats: High sensitivity and specificity were reportedly achieved when the classifier diagnosed cytomegalovirus status. Some TCR beta chains (roughly 150 of them) were listed as cytomegalovirus-associated. Within the 120 or so validation repertoires, first-cohort TCR clusters tended to co-occur, according to a later analysis.

Profiled with immunoSEQ multiplex PCR; TCRdb holds only in-frame clones, not every one. The table has approximately 170,000 clones, more than 80% seen once. Trimming shortened V by 3 bases and J by 5 bases, and 8 bases separated the two germline ends. This CDR3 is 13 amino acids long. Germline assignment: CDR1 LNHDA and CDR2 SQIVND (reference sequence). The donors were part of the validation cohort, which consisted of some 120 subjects and was separate from the first cohort of under 850 subjects. As to this clone: Its antigen is unknown.

This TCR came from a woman between 18 and 30 years old in good health and CMV-seropositive. The specimen sequenced was PBMCs. V and J are TRBV19 and TRBJ1-5; D is uncertain. Here the CDR3 reads CASSIGRDQPQHF. CDR3 DNA sequence: TGTGCCAGTAGTATCGGGAGGGATCAGCCCCAGCATTTT.